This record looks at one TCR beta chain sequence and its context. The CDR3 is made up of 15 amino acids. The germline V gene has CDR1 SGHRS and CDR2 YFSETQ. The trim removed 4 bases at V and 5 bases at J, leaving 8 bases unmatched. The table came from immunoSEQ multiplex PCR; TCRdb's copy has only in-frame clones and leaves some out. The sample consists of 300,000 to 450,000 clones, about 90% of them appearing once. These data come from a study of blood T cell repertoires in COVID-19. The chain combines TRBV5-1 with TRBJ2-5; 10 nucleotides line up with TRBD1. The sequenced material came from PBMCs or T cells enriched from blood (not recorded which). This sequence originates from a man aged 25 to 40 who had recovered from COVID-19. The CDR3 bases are TGCGCCAGCAGCATCGGGACAGGGGCCTGGGAGACCCAGTACTTC. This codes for CASSIGTGAWETQYF. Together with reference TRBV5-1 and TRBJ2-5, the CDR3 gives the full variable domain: KAGVTQTPRYLIKTRGQQVTLSCSPISGHRSVSWYQQTPGQGLQFLFEYFSETQRNKGNFPGRFSGRQFSNSRSEMNVSTLELGDSALYLCASSIGTGAWETQYFGPGTRLLVL.